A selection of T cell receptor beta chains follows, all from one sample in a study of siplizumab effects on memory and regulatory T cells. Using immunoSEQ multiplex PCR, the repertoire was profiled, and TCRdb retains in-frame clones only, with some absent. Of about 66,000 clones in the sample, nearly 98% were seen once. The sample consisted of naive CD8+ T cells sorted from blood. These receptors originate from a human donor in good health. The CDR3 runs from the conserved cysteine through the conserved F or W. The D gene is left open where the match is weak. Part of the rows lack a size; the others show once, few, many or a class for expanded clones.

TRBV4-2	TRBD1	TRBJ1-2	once	CASSQTTGGSGYGYTF	TGTGCCAGCAGCCAAACCACAGGGGGCTCCGGCTATGGCTACACCTTC
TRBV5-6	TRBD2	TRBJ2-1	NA	CASSLGGGIYNEQFF	TGTGCCAGCAGCTTGGGCGGGGGGATTTACAATGAGCAGTTCTTC
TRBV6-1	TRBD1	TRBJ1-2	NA	CASSEAGQGGNYGYTF	TGTGCCAGCAGTGAAGCCGGGCAGGGGGGTAACTATGGCTACACCTTC
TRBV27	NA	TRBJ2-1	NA	CASSFASSGNEQFF	TGTGCCAGCAGTTTCGCGTCCAGCGGCAATGAGCAGTTCTTC
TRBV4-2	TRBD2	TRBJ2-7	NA	CASSQEKAGGLFEQYF	TGTGCCAGCAGCCAAGAGAAAGCGGGGGGGCTCTTCGAGCAGTACTTC
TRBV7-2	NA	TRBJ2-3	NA	CASSPIVVDTQYF	TGTGCCAGCAGCCCGATCGTAGTGGATACGCAGTATTTT
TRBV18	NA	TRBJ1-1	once	CASSGIEAFF	TGTGCCAGCTCAGGCATCGAAGCTTTCTTT
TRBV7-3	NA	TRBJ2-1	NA	CASSSSAANEQFF	TGTGCCAGCAGCTCCTCGGCGGCCAATGAGCAGTTCTTC
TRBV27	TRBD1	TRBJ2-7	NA	CASSSLDRGSYEQYF	TGTGCCAGCAGTTCTTTGGACAGGGGCTCCTACGAGCAGTACTTC
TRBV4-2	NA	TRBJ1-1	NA	CASSQEFDETEAFF	TGTGCCAGCAGCCAAGAATTCGATGAAACTGAAGCTTTCTTT
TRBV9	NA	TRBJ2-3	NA	CASSVGGGSTDTQYF	TGTGCCAGCAGCGTAGGTGGAGGGAGCACAGATACGCAGTATTTT
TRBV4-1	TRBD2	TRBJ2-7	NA	CASSPTSGGAYEQYF	TGCGCCAGCAGCCCTACTAGCGGGGGGGCTTACGAGCAGTACTTC
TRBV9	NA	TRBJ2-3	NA	CASSVGQGYTDTQYF	TGTGCCAGCAGCGTAGGCCAGGGCTACACAGATACGCAGTATTTT
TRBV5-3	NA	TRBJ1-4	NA	CARSFPALGECGTNEKLFF	TGTGCCAGAAGCTTCCCCGCCCTAGGTGAGTGTGGAACTAATGAAAAACTGTTTTTT
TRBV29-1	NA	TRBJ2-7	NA	CSVRWATYEQYF	TGCAGCGTTAGGTGGGCGACCTACGAGCAGTACTTC
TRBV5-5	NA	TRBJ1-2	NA	CASSWTMGVNYGYTF	TGTGCCAGCAGCTGGACAATGGGAGTAAACTATGGCTACACCTTC
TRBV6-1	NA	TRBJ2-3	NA	CASSEADLGDTQYF	TGTGCCAGCAGTGAAGCGGACCTTGGAGATACGCAGTATTTT
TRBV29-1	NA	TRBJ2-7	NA	CSVIAGQYYEQYF	TGCAGCGTCATTGCGGGACAGTACTACGAGCAGTACTTC
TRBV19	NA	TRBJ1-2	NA	CASSMTEYYGYTF	TGTGCCAGTAGTATGACAGAGTACTATGGCTACACCTTC
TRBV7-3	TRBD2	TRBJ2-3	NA	CASRSHGGADTQYF	TGTGCCAGCAGGTCGCACGGGGGGGCAGATACGCAGTATTTT
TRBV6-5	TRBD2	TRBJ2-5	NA	CASSFNVAGEGETQYF	TGTGCCAGCAGTTTTAACGTAGCGGGGGAGGGAGAGACCCAGTACTTC
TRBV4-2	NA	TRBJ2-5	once	CASSHRDGQETQYF	TGTGCCAGCAGCCACCGGGACGGACAAGAGACCCAGTACTTC
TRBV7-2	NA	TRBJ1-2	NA	CASSPGPYANYGYTF	TGTGCCAGCAGCCCCGGGCCTTATGCTAACTATGGCTACACCTTC
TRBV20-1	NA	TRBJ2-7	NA	CSGILGHEQYF	TGCAGTGGTATTCTAGGTCACGAGCAGTACTTC
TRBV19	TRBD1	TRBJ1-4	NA	CASSTTPWDRNEKLFF	TGTGCCAGTAGTACCACTCCCTGGGACAGGAATGAAAAACTGTTTTTT
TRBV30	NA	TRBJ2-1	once	CAWSVLSNEQFF	TGTGCCTGGAGTGTCCTTTCCAATGAGCAGTTCTTC
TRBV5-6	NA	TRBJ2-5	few	CASSLGGQETQYF	TGTGCCAGCAGCTTGGGCGGCCAAGAGACCCAGTACTTC
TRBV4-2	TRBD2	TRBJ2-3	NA	CASSQGLAGGYTQYF	TGTGCCAGCAGCCAAGGACTAGCGGGGGGGTACACGCAGTATTTT
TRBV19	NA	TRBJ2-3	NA	CASRGGTRGADTQYF	TGTGCCAGTAGGGGCGGGACACGGGGTGCAGATACGCAGTATTTT
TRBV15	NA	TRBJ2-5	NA	CATSTGQTGETQYF	TGTGCCACCAGCACCGGCCAAACGGGGGAGACCCAGTACTTC
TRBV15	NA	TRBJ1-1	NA	CATSRDQGENTEAFF	TGTGCCACCAGCAGAGATCAAGGGGAGAACACTGAAGCTTTCTTT
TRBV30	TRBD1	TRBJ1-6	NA	CAWSNQGGSPLHF	TGTGCCTGGAGTAACCAGGGGGGGTCACCCCTCCACTTT
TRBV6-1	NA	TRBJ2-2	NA	CASSENVNTGELFF	TGTGCCAGCAGTGAAAACGTTAACACCGGGGAGCTGTTTTTT
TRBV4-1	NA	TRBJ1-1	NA	CASSQNLGTEAFF	TGCGCCAGCAGCCAAAATCTCGGCACTGAAGCTTTCTTT
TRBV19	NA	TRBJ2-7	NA	CASSMGAPYEQYF	TGTGCCAGTAGTATGGGGGCCCCCTACGAGCAGTACTTC
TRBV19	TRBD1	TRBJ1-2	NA	CASSMGAGGAYGYTF	TGTGCCAGTAGTATGGGGGCAGGGGGCGCCTATGGCTACACCTTC
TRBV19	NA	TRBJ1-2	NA	CAISGTGDNYGYTF	TGTGCCATTTCTGGGACGGGAGATAACTATGGCTACACCTTC
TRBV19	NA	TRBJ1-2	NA	CASSIGGSVPYGYTF	TGTGCCAGTAGTATAGGGGGGAGCGTCCCCTATGGCTACACCTTC
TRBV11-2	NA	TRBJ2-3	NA	CASSRLASTDTQYF	TGTGCCAGCAGCCGGCTAGCGAGCACAGATACGCAGTATTTT
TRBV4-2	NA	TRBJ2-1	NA	CASSQVKAAAAYNEQFF	TGTGCCAGCAGCCAAGTCAAGGCGGCGGCAGCCTACAATGAGCAGTTCTTC
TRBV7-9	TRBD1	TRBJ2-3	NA	CASSLAVTGFTDTQYF	TGTGCCAGCAGCTTAGCTGTGACAGGGTTTACAGATACGCAGTATTTT
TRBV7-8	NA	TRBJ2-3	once	CASSPENVAWDTQYF	TGTGCCAGCAGCCCCGAGAACGTGGCTTGGGATACGCAGTATTTT
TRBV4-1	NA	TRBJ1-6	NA	CASSQEVGSSPLHF	TGCGCCAGCAGCCAAGAGGTGGGGAGTTCACCCCTCCACTTT
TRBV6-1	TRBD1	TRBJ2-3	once	CASSEGQGSSDTQYF	TGTGCCAGCAGTGAAGGACAGGGGAGTTCAGATACGCAGTATTTT
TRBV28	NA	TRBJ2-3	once	CASRRTDTQYF	TGTGCCAGCAGACGAACAGATACGCAGTATTTT
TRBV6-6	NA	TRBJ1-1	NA	CASSYGGDTEAFF	TGTGCCAGCAGTTACGGAGGGGATACTGAAGCTTTCTTT
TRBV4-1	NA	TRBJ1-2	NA	CASSQDRGYGYTF	TGCGCCAGCAGCCAAGATCGGGGGTATGGCTACACCTTC